This T cell receptor beta chain was recorded in a study of shared clonotypes between healthy human individuals. The CDR3 runs 17 residues. V lost 2 bases, J lost 0 bases, and 13 bases lay in between. In germline, CDR1 is SNHLY, CDR2 FYNNEI. Sequenced by immunoSEQ multiplex PCR; TCRdb stores in-frame clones only, minus some. The table shows about 110,000 clones, with 68% occurring only once. The chain recombines TRBV2 with TRBJ2-2, with D unresolved. This TCR was recovered from a woman aged 25 to 39 in good health. The material sequenced was memory CD8+ T cells sorted from blood. As to subset: CD45RO+ cells pooled with CCR7-negative TemRA cells. This CDR3 reads CASSELGSYANTGELFF. The CDR3 nucleotides read TGTGCCAGCAGTGAATTAGGCAGCTACGCGAACACCGGGGAGCTGTTTTTT.